The 7 T cell receptor beta chains given below trace back to one sample, sequenced in a study of early T cells in non-severe SARS-CoV-2 infection. TCRdb used MiXCR to reprocess the 5' RACE reads, holding one entry per CDR3 protein. In the table there are approximately 35,000 distinct CDR3 sequences, approximately 5.4% of which are singletons. Sequencing was carried out using whole blood. All receptors come from an adult who was a healthcare worker with PCR-confirmed SARS-CoV-2 infection or an uninfected control (not recorded which).

The table lists this clonotype with a few counts. The V call is TRBV3-1, the J call TRBJ2-3; tentative D call: TRBD2 (6 bases). CDR3 length: 16 residues. Germline V CDR1 and CDR2: LGHDT, YNNKEL (reference sequence). Trimming removed 2 bases from V and 2 bases from J, with 14 bases in between. The DNA for the CDR3 is TGTGCCAGCAGCCAACCTAGAGGAGGGACCACAGATACGCAGTATTTT. Protein product: CASSQPRGGTTDTQYF.

This clonotype has a count of ten or more. The rearrangement uses TRBV20-1 and TRBJ2-1; 7 bases line up with TRBD1. The CDR3 is 14 residues long. Germline CDR1 is DFQATT and CDR2 is SNEGSKA (reference sequence). V lost 3 bases, J lost 0 bases, and 2 bases stayed unmatched. This CDR3 reads CSARTGSSYNEQFF. The CDR3 coding sequence is TGCAGTGCTAGGACAGGGAGCTCCTACAATGAGCAGTTCTTC.

Ten or more counts support this clonotype. The chain has TRBV27 and TRBJ2-3; the D gene is possibly TRBD2 (5 bases). This CDR3 is 14 amino acids long. Germline lookup yields CDR1 MNHEY and CDR2 SMNVEV (reference sequence). The V and J ends lost 3 bases and 0 bases respectively, with 7 bases between them. The CDR3 DNA follows: TGTGCCAGCAGTTTGACTACTAGCACAGATACGCAGTATTTT. It translates to CASSLTTSTDTQYF.

This clonotype was recorded many times. This rearrangement joins TRBV20-1 to TRBJ2-1; TRBD2 might be the D (6 bases). Germline V gives CDR1 DFQATT, CDR2 SNEGSKA (reference sequence). The CDR3 length is 14 residues. Trimming shortened V by 1 base and J by 4 bases, and 11 bases separated the two germline ends. The CDR3 reads CSARGVADYNEQFF. The CDR3 DNA reads TGCAGTGCTAGAGGAGTAGCGGATTACAATGAGCAGTTCTTC.

This clonotype was seen ten or more times. This chain uses TRBV7-2 with TRBJ1-3; D not resolved. Per the germline V gene, CDR1 is SGHTA and CDR2 is FQGNSA. The CDR3 is 16 residues long. The ends were cut back, 0 bases at V and 0 bases at J, with 9 bases in the middle. The CDR3 DNA is TGTGCCAGCAGCTTAGCGGCGGCAGACTCTGGAAACACCATATATTTT. Translated, it gives CASSLAAADSGNTIYF.

A note on this clonotype: This may come from a read error, since a much larger clone is one base off. The V gene is TRBV29-1, the J gene TRBJ2-5, with TRBD2 identical over 11 bases. CDR3 length equals 12 residues. Germline values: CDR1 SQVTM, CDR2 ANQGSEA. The CDR3 nucleotides are TGCAACGTTAGACTAGCGGGGGAGACCCAGTACTTC. Translated, it gives CNVRLAGETQYF. Full variable domain (missing parts from reference TRBV29-1 and TRBJ2-5): SAVISQKPSRDICQRGTSLTIQCQVDSQVTMMFWYRQQPGQSLTLIATANQGSEATYESGFVIDKFPISRPNLTFSTLTVSNMSPEDSSIYLCNVRLAGETQYFGPGTRLLVL.

This clonotype was seen many times. The chain carries TRBV27 and TRBJ1-2; D is unresolved. V lost 2 bases and J 4 bases, leaving 14 bases between the germline ends. The CDR3 consists of 15 residues. Germline values: CDR1 MNHEY, CDR2 SMNVEV (reference sequence). The CDR3 loop reads CASSLGRGQIYGYTF. CDR3 DNA sequence: TGTGCCAGCAGTTTAGGTAGAGGGCAAATCTATGGCTACACCTTC.